The 18 T cell receptor beta chains listed next were all sequenced from one sample in a study of cytomegalovirus exposure and HLA in healthy donors. The data were produced by immunoSEQ multiplex PCR, yet TCRdb's version contains in-frame clones alone and is incomplete. The table has fewer than 250,000 clones, about 86% seen once. Source material: PBMCs. These receptor sequences come from a young man in good health and CMV-seronegative.

The rearrangement uses TRBV4-3 and TRBJ1-6; D uncertain. This CDR3 is built from 15 residues. CDR1 LGHNA and CDR2 YSLEER come from the germline V gene. Trimming removed 7 bases from V and 0 bases from J, with 10 bases in between. In DNA form, the CDR3 reads TGCGCCAGCACCGCACCCAGCTCCTATAATTCACCCCTCCACTTT. Protein sequence: CASTAPSSYNSPLHF.

The CDR3 nucleotides are TGTGCCAGCAGCCAAGGGAGTTCTCTCGCGTCGTGGCAGTACTTC. Encoded protein: CASSQGSSLASWQYF. The V and J genes are TRBV7-2 and TRBJ2-7; perhaps TRBD2 as D (5 bases). This CDR3 has 15 amino acids. Trimming took 5 bases from V and 9 from J, leaving 23 bases between them. Per the germline V gene, CDR1 is SGHTA and CDR2 is FQGNSA.

The V and J genes are TRBV7-8 and TRBJ2-3; TRBD2 matches 7 bases. The V segment lost 5 bases and the J segment 6 bases; nucleotides outside the gene matches: 17. Per germline, CDR1 SGHVS and CDR2 FQNEAQ. The CDR3 is 17 amino acids. In DNA, the CDR3 is TGTGCCAGCAGCCGACTGGTCCGGCTAGCGGTGGGGGATACGCAGTATTTT. It yields the protein CASSRLVRLAVGDTQYF.

The chain joins TRBV7-2 to TRBJ1-2; 11 nucleotides line up with TRBD1. Unmatched junction bases numbered 12, after V lost 5 bases and J lost 7 bases. The CDR3 spans 16 residues. Germline V gives CDR1 SGHTA, CDR2 FQGNSA. CDR3 in amino acids: CASSPEVGQGARGYTF. DNA for the CDR3: TGTGCCAGCAGCCCAGAAGTAGGACAGGGGGCGCGTGGCTACACCTTC.

The chain links TRBV15 to TRBJ2-1; D is perhaps TRBD2 (6 bases). V shed 1 base and J shed 4 bases, with 11 bases lying between them. This CDR3 is built from 15 residues. Germline lookup yields CDR1 LNHNV and CDR2 YYDKDF (reference sequence). The CDR3 sequence is CATSRVAASYNEQFF. The CDR3 bases are TGTGCCACCAGCAGAGTAGCGGCTAGTTACAATGAGCAGTTCTTC. Based on the CDR3 plus reference TRBV15 and TRBJ2-1, the full variable domain is DAMVIQNPRYQVTQFGKPVTLSCSQTLNHNVMYWYQQKSSQAPKLLFHYYDKDFNNEADTPDNFQSRRPNTSFCFLDIRSPGLGDTAMYLCATSRVAASYNEQFFGPGTRLTVL.

This chain connects TRBV28 to TRBJ2-2, with D perhaps matching TRBD2 (6 bases). CDR3 size: 17 residues. The germline V and J ends were trimmed by 2 bases and 2 bases, with 15 bases remaining between them. Germline V gene data show CDR1 as MDHEN and CDR2 as SYDVKM. The CDR3 bases are TGTGCCAGCAGTTTAGAGCGGTGGGGGACTAACACCGGGGAGCTGTTTTTT. Translating it yields CASSLERWGTNTGELFF.

This chain links TRBV27 with TRBJ1-2; tentatively, D is TRBD1 (5 bases). CDR1 and CDR2 (germline): MNHEY, SMNVEV (reference sequence). This CDR3 region has 15 residues. V lost 2 bases and J 4 bases, leaving 14 bases between the germline ends. The CDR3 region is CASSLGAGSGYGYTF. In DNA form, the CDR3 reads TGTGCCAGCAGTTTAGGGGCAGGGTCGGGCTATGGCTACACCTTC.

The genes are TRBV6-5 and TRBJ2-2; 10 bases match TRBD2. J gave up 1 base and V 10 bases, and 6 bases lay outside the gene matches. From germline, CDR1 is MNHEY and CDR2 SVGAGI. The CDR3 is 15 amino acids. The CDR3 sequence: CATGKRGGNTGELFF. The CDR3 region has the DNA TGTGCCACCGGAAAGCGGGGGGGGAACACCGGGGAGCTGTTTTTT.

CDR3 DNA: TGTGCCAGCTCAGAACGGGACAGGATCGGACTAGCGGGAGGTTGGGACCACAATGAGCAGTTCTTC. This gives the protein CASSERDRIGLAGGWDHNEQFF. The chain couples TRBV18 to TRBJ2-1; 14 bases are shared with TRBD2. The V gene's germline CDR1 is KGHSH and CDR2 LQKENI. V trimming: 5 bases; J trimming: 5 bases; junction bases outside the gene matches: 23. The CDR3 length is 22 residues. The whole variable domain, filled in from reference TRBV18 and TRBJ2-1, reads NAGVMQNPRHLVRRRGQEARLRCSPMKGHSHVYWYRQLPEEGLKFMVYLQKENIIDESGMPKERFSAEFPKEGPSILRIQQVVRGDSAAYFCASSERDRIGLAGGWDHNEQFFGPGTRLTVL.

The chain couples TRBV19 to TRBJ1-1; tentative D call: TRBD1 (6 bases). The germline V and J ends were trimmed by 3 bases and 4 bases, with 9 bases remaining between them. The CDR3 has 13 amino acids. Germline-derived CDR1 and CDR2 are LNHDA and SQIVND (reference sequence). The CDR3 is CASSIGRGTEAFF. The CDR3 nucleotides read TGTGCCAGTAGTATCGGCAGGGGCACTGAAGCTTTCTTT.

A single count supports this clone. The chain uses TRBV7-3 and TRBJ2-3, with D maybe TRBD2 (6 bases). CDR3 size: 15 residues. With 5 bases removed from V and 0 bases from J, the gap between germline ends came to 12 bases. Germline values: CDR1 SGHTA, CDR2 FQGTGA. CDR3: CASSRGGGSTDTQYF. The DNA of the CDR3 is TGTGCCAGCAGCCGTGGTGGAGGGAGCACAGATACGCAGTATTTT.

V and J are TRBV5-1 and TRBJ2-1, with D tentatively TRBD2 (7 bases). The germline CDR1 and CDR2 sequences are SGHRS and YFSETQ. The CDR3 totals 16 residues. The V gene lost 3 bases and the J gene lost 6 bases, with 19 bases spanning the gap. As DNA, the CDR3 is TGCGCCAGCAGCTGGATGCCGGGGGGCTCGGGCAATGAGCAGTTCTTC. This codes for CASSWMPGGSGNEQFF.

In nucleotides, the CDR3 is TGCAGCGTTGAAGTTTCGGGAAACGGCTACACCTTC. Translating gives CSVEVSGNGYTF. The genes are TRBV29-1 and TRBJ1-2, with D unclear. The germline gives CDR1 SQVTM, CDR2 ANQGSEA. CDR3 size: 12 residues. V lost 1 base and J 8 bases, leaving 11 bases between the germline ends.

The V gene is TRBV27, the J gene TRBJ2-7, with a weak D call TRBD2 (6 bases). V lost 6 bases and J lost 5, with 14 bases in between. CDR1 and CDR2 from the germline V gene are MNHEY and SMNVEV (reference sequence). The CDR3 contains 13 residues. The CDR3 is CASRGLASHEQYF. The CDR3 DNA follows: TGTGCCAGCAGAGGGCTAGCGAGTCACGAGCAGTACTTC.

The V call is TRBV6-5, the J call TRBJ2-1; TRBD2 matches at 7 bases. Germline values: CDR1 MNHEY, CDR2 SVGAGI. The CDR3 loop spans 15 amino acids. After removal of 2 bases from V and 6 bases from J, the junction contained 7 bases not matched to a gene. CDR3 DNA: TGTGCCAGCAGTTACGGACTCCCGGGGGGCAATGAGCAGTTCTTC. This sequence encodes CASSYGLPGGNEQFF.

This clone has only a few counts. The chain recombines TRBV7-9 with TRBJ1-1; D is unclear. Germline-derived CDR1 and CDR2 are SEHNR and FQNEAQ (reference sequence). CDR3 size: 12 residues. V was pared by 8 bases and J by 6 bases, with 13 bases between. This CDR3 is CASGVKTPEAFF. Here the CDR3 DNA reads TGTGCCAGCGGCGTTAAGACACCTGAAGCTTTCTTT.

This chain joins TRBV7-9 and TRBJ1-1; unclear D gene. Germline lookup yields CDR1 SEHNR and CDR2 FQNEAQ (reference sequence). The CDR3 totals 13 residues. V was pared by 1 base and J by 4 bases, with 7 bases between. For the CDR3, the DNA is TGTGCCAGCAGCTTAGAATCCGGCACTGAAGCTTTCTTT. Protein: CASSLESGTEAFF. Full variable domain (remainder filled in from reference TRBV7-9 and TRBJ1-1): DTGVSQNPRHKITKRGQNVTFRCDPISEHNRLYWYRQTLGQGPEFLTYFQNEAQLEKSRLLSDRFSAERPKGSFSTLEIQRTEQGDSAMYLCASSLESGTEAFFGQGTRLTVV.

This chain uses TRBV5-1 with TRBJ2-2; TRBD1 matches 7 bases. Germline values: CDR1 SGHRS, CDR2 YFSETQ. V trimming: 5 bases; J trimming: 4 bases; junction bases outside the gene matches: 8. The CDR3 runs to 15 residues. The CDR3 loop is CASRPTGEFTGELFF. The CDR3 DNA sequence: TGCGCCAGCAGACCTACAGGGGAATTCACCGGGGAGCTGTTTTTT.